This T cell receptor beta chain was observed in a study of blood T cell repertoires in COVID-19. Study context: Samples came from the United States, Italy and Spain, spanning acute and convalescent COVID-19.

The table came from immunoSEQ multiplex PCR; TCRdb's copy has only in-frame clones and leaves some out. The sample includes hundreds of thousands of clones, more than 70% seen only once; the top ten take just under 6.5%. Sequencing used peripheral blood. The sequence derives from a woman in her 30s with COVID-19, enrolled during active disease.

DNA of the CDR3: TGTGCCTGGAACTGGGAGCGGAGAGGCTACACCTTC. Encoded protein: CAWNWERRGYTF. The chain couples TRBV30 to TRBJ1-2, with D unclear. Germline V gene data show CDR1 as GTSNPN and CDR2 as SVGIG (reference sequence). Deletions cut 4 bases from V and 8 bases from J, with 14 bases between. The CDR3 covers 12 residues. The full variable domain, completed using reference TRBV30 and TRBJ1-2, is SQTIHQWPATLVQPVGSPLSLECTVEGTSNPNLYWYRQAAGRGLQLLFYSVGIGQISSEVPQNLSASRPQDRQFILSSKKLLLSDSGFYLCAWNWERRGYTFGSGTRLTVV.